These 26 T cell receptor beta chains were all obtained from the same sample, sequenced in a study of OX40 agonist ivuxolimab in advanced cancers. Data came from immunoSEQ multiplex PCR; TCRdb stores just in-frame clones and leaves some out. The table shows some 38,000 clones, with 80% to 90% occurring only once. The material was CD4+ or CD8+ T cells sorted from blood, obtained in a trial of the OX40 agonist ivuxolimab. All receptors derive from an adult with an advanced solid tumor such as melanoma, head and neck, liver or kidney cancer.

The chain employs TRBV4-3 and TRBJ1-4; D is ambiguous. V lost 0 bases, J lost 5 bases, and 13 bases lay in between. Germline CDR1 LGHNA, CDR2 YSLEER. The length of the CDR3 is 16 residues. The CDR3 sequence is CASSQELTATNEKLFF. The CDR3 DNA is TGCGCCAGCAGCCAAGAGTTGACGGCGACAAATGAAAAACTGTTTTTT.

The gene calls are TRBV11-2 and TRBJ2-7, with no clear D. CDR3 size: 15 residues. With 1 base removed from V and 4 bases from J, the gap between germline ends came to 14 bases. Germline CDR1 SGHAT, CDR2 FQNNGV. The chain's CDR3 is CASSLAGSLPYEQYF. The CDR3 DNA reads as TGTGCCAGCAGCTTAGCCGGTAGCCTTCCGTACGAGCAGTACTTC.

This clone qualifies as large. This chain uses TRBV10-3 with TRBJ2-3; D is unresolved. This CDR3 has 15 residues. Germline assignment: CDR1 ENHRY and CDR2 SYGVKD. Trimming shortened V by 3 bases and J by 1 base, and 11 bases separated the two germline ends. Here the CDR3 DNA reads TGTGCCATCAGTGATCTAACGGGTGGCACAGATACGCAGTATTTT. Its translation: CAISDLTGGTDTQYF.

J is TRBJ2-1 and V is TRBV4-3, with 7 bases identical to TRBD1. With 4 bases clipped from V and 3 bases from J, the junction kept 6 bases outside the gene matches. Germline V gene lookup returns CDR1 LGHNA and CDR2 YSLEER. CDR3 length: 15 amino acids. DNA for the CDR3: TGCGCCAGCAGCCTCCGGGACAGCAGCTACAATGAGCAGTTCTTC. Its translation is CASSLRDSSYNEQFF.

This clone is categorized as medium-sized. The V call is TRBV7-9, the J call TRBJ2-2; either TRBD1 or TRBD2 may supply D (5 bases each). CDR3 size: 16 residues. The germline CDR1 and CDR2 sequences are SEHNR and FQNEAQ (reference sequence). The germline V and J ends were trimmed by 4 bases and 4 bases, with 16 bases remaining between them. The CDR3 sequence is CASSYTPGTGTGELFF. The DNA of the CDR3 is TGTGCCAGCAGCTATACACCCGGGACCGGCACCGGGGAGCTGTTTTTT.

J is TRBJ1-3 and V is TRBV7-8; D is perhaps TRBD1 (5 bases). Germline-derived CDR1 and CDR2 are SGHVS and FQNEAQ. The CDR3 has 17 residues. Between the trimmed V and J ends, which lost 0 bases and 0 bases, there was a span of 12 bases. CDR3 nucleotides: TGTGCCAGCAGCTTAGCGCCCGACAGATACTCTGGAAACACCATATATTTT. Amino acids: CASSLAPDRYSGNTIYF.

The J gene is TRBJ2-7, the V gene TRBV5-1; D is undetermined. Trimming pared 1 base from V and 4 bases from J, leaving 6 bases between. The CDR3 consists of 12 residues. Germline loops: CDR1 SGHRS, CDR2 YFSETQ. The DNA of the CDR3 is TGCGCCAGCAGCTTGAACAGTTACGAGCAGTACTTC. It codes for CASSLNSYEQYF.

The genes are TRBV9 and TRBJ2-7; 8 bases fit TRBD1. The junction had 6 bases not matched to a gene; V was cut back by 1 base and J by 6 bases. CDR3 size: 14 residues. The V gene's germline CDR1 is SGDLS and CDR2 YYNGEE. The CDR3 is CASSVLGQASEQYF. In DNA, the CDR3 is TGTGCCAGCAGCGTACTGGGACAGGCGTCCGAGCAGTACTTC.

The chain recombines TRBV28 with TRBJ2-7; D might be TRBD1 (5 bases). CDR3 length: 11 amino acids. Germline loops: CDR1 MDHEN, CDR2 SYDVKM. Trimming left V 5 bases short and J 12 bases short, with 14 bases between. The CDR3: CASSSQGSGYF. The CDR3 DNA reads TGTGCCAGCAGTAGCCAGGGATCGGGGTACTTC.

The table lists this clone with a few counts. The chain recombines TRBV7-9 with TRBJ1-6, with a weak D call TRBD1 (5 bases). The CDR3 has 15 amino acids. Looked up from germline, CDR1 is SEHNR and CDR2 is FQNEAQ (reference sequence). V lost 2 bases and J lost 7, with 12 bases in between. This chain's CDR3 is CASSLPGNENSPLHF. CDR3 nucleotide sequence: TGTGCCAGCAGCTTACCAGGGAACGAAAATTCACCCCTCCACTTT.

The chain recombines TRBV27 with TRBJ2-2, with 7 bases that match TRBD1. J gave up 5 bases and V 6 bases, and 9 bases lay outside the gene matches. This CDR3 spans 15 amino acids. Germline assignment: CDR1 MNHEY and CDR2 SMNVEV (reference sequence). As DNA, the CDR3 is TGTGCCAGCAGGCCGGGACAGTTCTATACCGGGGAGCTGTTTTTT. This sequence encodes CASRPGQFYTGELFF.

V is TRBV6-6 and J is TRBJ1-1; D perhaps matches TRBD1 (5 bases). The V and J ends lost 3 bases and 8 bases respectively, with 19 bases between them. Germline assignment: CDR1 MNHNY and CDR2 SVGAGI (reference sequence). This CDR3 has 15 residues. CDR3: CASSYLDTPQGEAFF. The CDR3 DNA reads TGTGCCAGCAGTTATTTGGACACTCCTCAAGGGGAAGCTTTCTTT.

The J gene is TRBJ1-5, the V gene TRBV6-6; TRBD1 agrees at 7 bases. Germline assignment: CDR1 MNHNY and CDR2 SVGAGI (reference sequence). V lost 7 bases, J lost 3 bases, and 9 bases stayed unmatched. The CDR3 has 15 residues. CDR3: CASTGGHGLNQPQHF. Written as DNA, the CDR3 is TGTGCCAGCACAGGGGGGCACGGACTCAATCAGCCCCAGCATTTT.

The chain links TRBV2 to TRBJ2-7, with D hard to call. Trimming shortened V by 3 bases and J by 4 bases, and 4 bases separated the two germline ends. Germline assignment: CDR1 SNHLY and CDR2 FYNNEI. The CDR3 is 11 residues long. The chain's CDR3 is CASSDNYEQYF. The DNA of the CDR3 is TGTGCCAGCAGTGACAATTACGAGCAGTACTTC.

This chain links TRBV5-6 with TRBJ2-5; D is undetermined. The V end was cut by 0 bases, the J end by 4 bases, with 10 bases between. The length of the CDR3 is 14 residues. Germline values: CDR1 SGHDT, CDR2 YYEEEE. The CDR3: CASSLERWPETQYF. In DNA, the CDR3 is TGTGCCAGCAGCTTGGAGCGCTGGCCAGAGACCCAGTACTTC. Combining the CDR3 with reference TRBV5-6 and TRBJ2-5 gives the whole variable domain DAGVTQSPTHLIKTRGQQVTLRCSPKSGHDTVSWYQQALGQGPQFIFQYYEEEERQRGNFPDRFSGHQFPNYSSELNVNALLLGDSALYLCASSLERWPETQYFGPGTRLLVL.

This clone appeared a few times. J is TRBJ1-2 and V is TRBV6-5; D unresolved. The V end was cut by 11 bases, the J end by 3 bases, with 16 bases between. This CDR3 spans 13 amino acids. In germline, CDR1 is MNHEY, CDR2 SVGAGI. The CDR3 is CAASGEIYYGYTF. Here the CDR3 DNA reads TGTGCCGCCAGCGGGGAAATATACTATGGCTACACCTTC.

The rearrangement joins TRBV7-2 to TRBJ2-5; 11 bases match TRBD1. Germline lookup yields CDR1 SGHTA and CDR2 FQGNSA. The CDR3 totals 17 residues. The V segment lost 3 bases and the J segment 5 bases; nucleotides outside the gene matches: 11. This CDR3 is CASSFPRTGGELETQYF. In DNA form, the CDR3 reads TGTGCCAGCAGCTTTCCTAGGACAGGGGGCGAATTGGAGACCCAGTACTTC.

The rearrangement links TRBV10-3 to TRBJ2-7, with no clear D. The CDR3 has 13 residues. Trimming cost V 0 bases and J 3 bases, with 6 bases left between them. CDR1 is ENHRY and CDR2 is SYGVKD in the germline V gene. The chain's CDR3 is CAISESQNYEQYF. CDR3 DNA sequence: TGTGCCATCAGTGAGTCGCAGAACTACGAGCAGTACTTC.

CDR3 DNA: TGCAGCGGGGCGGGGGGAGCCAAAAACATTCAGTACTTC. Translation: CSGAGGAKNIQYF. The rearrangement joins TRBV29-1 to TRBJ2-4, with 8 bases identical to TRBD2. Germline V gene sequence: CDR1 SQVTM, CDR2 ANQGSEA. The CDR3 is made up of 13 amino acids. Trimming removed 7 bases from V and 0 bases from J; junction bases left unmatched: 2. Based on the CDR3 plus reference TRBV29-1 and TRBJ2-4, the full variable domain is SAVISQKPSRDICQRGTSLTIQCQVDSQVTMMFWYRQQPGQSLTLIATANQGSEATYESGFVIDKFPISRPNLTFSTLTVSNMSPEDSSIYLCSGAGGAKNIQYFGAGTRLSVL.

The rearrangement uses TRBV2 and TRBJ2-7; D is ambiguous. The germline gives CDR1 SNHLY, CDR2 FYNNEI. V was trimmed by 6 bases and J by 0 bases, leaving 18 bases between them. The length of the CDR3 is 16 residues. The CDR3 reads CASSAYTGGDSYEQYF. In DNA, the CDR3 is TGTGCCAGCAGCGCCTACACTGGTGGGGACTCCTACGAGCAGTACTTC.

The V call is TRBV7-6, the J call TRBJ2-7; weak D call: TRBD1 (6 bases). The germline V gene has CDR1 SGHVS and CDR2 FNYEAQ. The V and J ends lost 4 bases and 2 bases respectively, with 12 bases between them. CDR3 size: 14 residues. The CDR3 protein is CASSSEGGPYEQYF. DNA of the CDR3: TGTGCCAGCAGCTCGGAAGGGGGTCCCTACGAGCAGTACTTC.

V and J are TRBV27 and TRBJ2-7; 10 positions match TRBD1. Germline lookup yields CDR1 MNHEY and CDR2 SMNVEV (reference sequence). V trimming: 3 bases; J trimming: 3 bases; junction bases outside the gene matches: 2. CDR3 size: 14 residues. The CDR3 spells CASSLGQGFYEQYF. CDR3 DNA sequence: TGTGCCAGCAGTTTGGGACAGGGGTTCTACGAGCAGTACTTC.

CDR3: CASSHGGQGALNYGYTF. The CDR3 DNA reads TGCGCCAGCAGCCATGGAGGACAGGGGGCGCTTAACTATGGCTACACCTTC. The chain is built from TRBV4-1 and TRBJ1-2, with 11 bases aligning to TRBD1. The CDR3 spans 17 residues. J gave up 1 base and V 3 bases, and 7 bases lay outside the gene matches. The germline CDR1 and CDR2 sequences are MGHRA and YSYEKL.

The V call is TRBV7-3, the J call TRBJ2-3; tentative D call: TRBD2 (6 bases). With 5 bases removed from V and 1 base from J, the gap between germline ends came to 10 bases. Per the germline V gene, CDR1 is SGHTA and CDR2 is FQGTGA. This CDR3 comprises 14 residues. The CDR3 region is CASSAIAGTDTQYF. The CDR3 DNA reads TGTGCCAGCAGCGCCATAGCGGGCACAGATACGCAGTATTTT.

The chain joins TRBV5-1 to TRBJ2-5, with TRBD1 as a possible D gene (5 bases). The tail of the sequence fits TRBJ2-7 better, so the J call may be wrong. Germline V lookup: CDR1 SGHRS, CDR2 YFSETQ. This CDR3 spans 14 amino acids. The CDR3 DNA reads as TGCGCCAGCACTCAGACAGAGAGCTCCTACGAGCAGTACTTC. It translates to CASTQTESSYEQYF.

The CDR3 nucleotides are TGCAGCTTTGCTGGGCTCGCGGATGAGCAGTTCTTC. Protein: CSFAGLADEQFF. This chain uses TRBV29-1 with TRBJ2-1; D gene uncertain. CDR1 and CDR2 from the germline V gene are SQVTM and ANQGSEA. V lost 8 bases, J lost 8 bases, and 16 bases lay in between. The CDR3 runs 12 residues.